This paragraph reports one T cell receptor beta chain. Assay used: immunoSEQ multiplex PCR; TCRdb lists only in-frame clones, some missing. The table has about 150,000 clones, 91% seen once. The data derive from a study of control samples from healthy donors and cancer patients. This receptor was taken from a woman in her 40s in good health. The sample comprised blood.

The CDR3 loop is CAIPSSYEQYF. The CDR3 region has the DNA TGTGCCATCCCGAGCTCCTACGAGCAGTACTTC. V is TRBV12-3 or TRBV12-4 and J is TRBJ2-7, with no clear D. Trimming stripped 10 bases from V and 0 bases from J, with 7 bases between. The length of the CDR3 is 11 residues.